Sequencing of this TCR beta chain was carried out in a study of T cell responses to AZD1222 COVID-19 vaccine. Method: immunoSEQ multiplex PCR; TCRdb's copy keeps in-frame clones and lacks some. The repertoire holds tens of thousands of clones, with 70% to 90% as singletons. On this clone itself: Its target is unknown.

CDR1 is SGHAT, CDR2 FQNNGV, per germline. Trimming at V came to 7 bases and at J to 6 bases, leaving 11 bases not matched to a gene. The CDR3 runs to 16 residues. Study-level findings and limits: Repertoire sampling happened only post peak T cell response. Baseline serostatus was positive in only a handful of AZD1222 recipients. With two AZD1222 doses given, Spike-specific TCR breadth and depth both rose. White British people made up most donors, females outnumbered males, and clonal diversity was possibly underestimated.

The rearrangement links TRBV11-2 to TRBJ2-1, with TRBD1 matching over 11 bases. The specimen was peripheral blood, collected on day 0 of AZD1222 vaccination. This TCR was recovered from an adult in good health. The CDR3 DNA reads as TGTGCCAGCAAGGTCCCGGGGACAGGGGGTTTCAATGAGCAGTTCTTC. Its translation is CASKVPGTGGFNEQFF.